The rows below give T cell receptor beta chains drawn from one sample of a study of blood T cell repertoires in COVID-19. Profiled with immunoSEQ multiplex PCR; TCRdb holds only in-frame clones, not every one. Here the sample spans hundreds of thousands of clones, about four fifths being singletons. The sequencing input was PBMCs or T cells enriched from blood (not recorded which). The receptors here all came from a woman aged 40 to 55 who had been exposed to COVID-19. CDR3s include the opening cysteine and the closing phenylalanine or tryptophan. Each record gives: J gene, V gene, clone size, D gene, CDR3 DNA, CDR3 protein. A D gene is named only where the DNA matches it firmly. Rows may omit the clone size; those that give it use once, few, many or a size class.

>TRBJ1-2|TRBV27|.|.
TGTGCCAGCAGTCCCCTGGGGCAGGTGAACTATGGCTACACCTTC
CASSPLGQVNYGYTF
>TRBJ2-2|TRBV5-4|.|TRBD1
TGTGCCAGCAGCTCCGGGACAGGGGTCAACACCGGGGAGCTGTTTTTT
CASSSGTGVNTGELFF
>TRBJ2-1|TRBV7-2|.|TRBD2
TGTGCCAGCAGCCAAGTAGTAGCGGGGGGGCGGCCCAATGAGCAGTTCTTC
CASSQVVAGGRPNEQFF
>TRBJ2-7|TRBV18|.|.
TGTGCCAGCTCACCACTTCGAGAAGCAATCTACGAGCAGTACTTC
CASSPLREAIYEQYF
>TRBJ1-6|TRBV19|.|TRBD1
TGTGCCAGTACCTCCCCCCGCGGGACAGGGGTTTCACCCCTCCACTTT
CASTSPRGTGVSPLHF
>TRBJ1-2|TRBV11-2|few|TRBD1
TGTGCCAGCAGCTTAGTCGGGACAGGGGTAATCTATGGCTACACCTTC
CASSLVGTGVIYGYTF
>TRBJ2-3|TRBV7-3|.|TRBD2
TGTGCCAGCAGCTCCTCGACTAGCGGGGGGAGAGCCACGCAGTATTTT
CASSSSTSGGRATQYF
>TRBJ1-4|TRBV6-5|.|.
TGTGCCAGCAGTCGCACAAGCGGGCTTAGTGAAAAACTGTTTTTT
CASSRTSGLSEKLFF
>TRBJ2-1|TRBV6-5|.|.
TGTGCCAGCAACGAATGGAGGGAAAACAATGAGCAGTTCTTC
CASNEWRENNEQFF
>TRBJ2-7|TRBV4-1|.|TRBD2
TGCGCCAGCAGCCAAGATAGGTGGGCGGGGGTATCCTACGAGCAGTACTTC
CASSQDRWAGVSYEQYF
>TRBJ1-2|TRBV6-5|.|TRBD1
TGTGCCAGCAGTTATGGAGGGACAGGGGTCTATGGCTACACCTTC
CASSYGGTGVYGYTF
>TRBJ1-2|TRBV10-3|once|.
TGTGCCATCCATGAAGGAGGGGGGGATACTAACTATGGCTACACCTTC
CAIHEGGGDTNYGYTF
>TRBJ2-3|TRBV11-3|few|.
TGTGCCAGCAGCTCCGGGACTTCCACAGATACGCAGTATTTT
CASSSGTSTDTQYF
>TRBJ2-7|TRBV7-2|.|TRBD1
TGTGCCAGCAGCTTTGACAGGGGAACCTACGAGCAGTACTTC
CASSFDRGTYEQYF
>TRBJ2-3|TRBV6-5|.|TRBD2
TGTGCCAGCAGGAAGGTAGCGGGGCACACAGATACGCAGTATTTT
CASRKVAGHTDTQYF
>TRBJ2-7|TRBV6-4|.|TRBD2
TGTGCCAGCAGTGGGACTAGGCGGACCTCCTACGAGCAGTACTTC
CASSGTRRTSYEQYF
>TRBJ2-5|TRBV2|once|TRBD2
TGTGCCAGCAGCGTTCTAGCGGGGCAAGAGACCCAGTACTTC
CASSVLAGQETQYF
>TRBJ1-2|TRBV2|.|.
TGTGCCAGCAGTGTTGGCGGGAAGCACTATGGCTACACCTTC
CASSVGGKHYGYTF
>TRBJ2-3|TRBV3-1/TRBV3-2|.|TRBD2
TGTGCCAGCAGCCAAGTGGCGGCGGGGGGGCCGGGGGATACGCAGTATTTT
CASSQVAAGGPGDTQYF
>TRBJ1-1|TRBV19|.|TRBD1
TGTGCCAGTAGTACGACAGGGGGGGGCGACACTGAAGCTTTCTTT
CASSTTGGGDTEAFF
>TRBJ1-3|TRBV3-1/TRBV3-2|.|.
TGTGCCAGCAGCCAAGTGTCAGGGGCTGGAAACACCATATATTTT
CASSQVSGAGNTIYF
>TRBJ1-2|TRBV7-2|.|.
TGTGCCAGCACCACCCCCGGGGAGGACTATGGCTACACCTTC
CASTTPGEDYGYTF
>TRBJ2-7|TRBV6-5|.|TRBD1
TGTGCCAGCAGTTACTCCGGGACAGGGGGCTACGAGCAGTACTTC
CASSYSGTGGYEQYF
>TRBJ1-2|TRBV6-6|.|TRBD1
TGTGCCAGCGGGGACAGGGGGCTAAATGGCTACACCTTC
CASGDRGLNGYTF
>TRBJ1-1|TRBV29-1|.|TRBD1
TGCAGCGTTGGTGAACAGGGGGCGGTTACTGAAGCTTTCTTT
CSVGEQGAVTEAFF
>TRBJ2-4|TRBV2|.|.
TGTGCCAGCAGTGAGGCCCCCTCCCAGGTAGCCAAAAACATTCAGTACTTC
CASSEAPSQVAKNIQYF
>TRBJ1-1|TRBV29-1|.|.
TGCAGCGTTGCGGATCTGGGGGGAACTGAAGCTTTCTTT
CSVADLGGTEAFF
>TRBJ2-2|TRBV28|once|TRBD2
TGTGCCACCATAAGCGGGGGGGCCACCACCGGGGAGCTGTTTTTT
CATISGGATTGELFF
>TRBJ1-2|TRBV28|.|.
TGTGCCAGCGGCGACAAAAACTATGGCTACACCTTC
CASGDKNYGYTF
>TRBJ1-4|TRBV15|.|TRBD1
TGTGCCACCAGCAGAGATGGAACAGGGGGCGGTGAAAAACTGTTTTTT
CATSRDGTGGGEKLFF
>TRBJ1-1|TRBV19|.|TRBD1
TGTGCCAGTAGTATAGCTACAGGGGGCAACACTGAAGCTTTCTTT
CASSIATGGNTEAFF
>TRBJ1-1|TRBV18|.|.
TGTGCCAGCTCACCGGGGAGGTTTCAGGGGAACACTGAAGCTTTCTTT
CASSPGRFQGNTEAFF
>TRBJ1-3|TRBV15|.|.
TGTGCCACCAGCAGAGATGCTCCGAGCTCTGGAAACACCATATATTTT
CATSRDAPSSGNTIYF
>TRBJ2-3|TRBV3-1/TRBV3-2|.|.
TGTGCCAGCAGCCACCTTAGCACAGATACGCAGTATTTT
CASSHLSTDTQYF
>TRBJ2-5|TRBV7-7|.|TRBD1
TGTGCCAGCAGCGGGGGGGACAGGGAATACGAGACCCAGTACTTC
CASSGGDREYETQYF
>TRBJ1-4|TRBV29-1|.|.
TGCAGCGTTGAGGTGGAGGAAAAACTGTTTTTT
CSVEVEEKLFF
>TRBJ2-5|TRBV5-1|.|TRBD2
TGCGCCAGCAGCCTGGGACTAGCGGGAGAGACCCAGTACTTC
CASSLGLAGETQYF
>TRBJ2-7|TRBV9|.|.
TGTGCCAGCAGCGTAGGAGGCCTAACCGAGCAGTACTTC
CASSVGGLTEQYF
>TRBJ2-2|TRBV28|.|TRBD1
TGTGCCAGCAGGGGGACAGTAATAAACACCGGGGAGCTGTTTTTT
CASRGTVINTGELFF
>TRBJ1-2|TRBV10-3|.|.
TGTGCCATCAGTGAGTCGGCCGGGGGCGGGGGCAACTATGGCTACACCTTC
CAISESAGGGGNYGYTF